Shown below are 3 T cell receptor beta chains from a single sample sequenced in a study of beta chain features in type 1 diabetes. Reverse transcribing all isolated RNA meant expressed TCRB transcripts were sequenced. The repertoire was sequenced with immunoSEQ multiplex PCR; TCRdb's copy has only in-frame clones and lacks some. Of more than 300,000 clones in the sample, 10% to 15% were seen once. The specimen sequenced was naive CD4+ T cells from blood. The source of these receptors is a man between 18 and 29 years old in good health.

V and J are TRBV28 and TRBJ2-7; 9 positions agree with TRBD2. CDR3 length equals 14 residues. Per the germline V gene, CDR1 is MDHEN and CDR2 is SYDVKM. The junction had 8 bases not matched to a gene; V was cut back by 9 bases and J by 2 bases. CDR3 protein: CASTAKRGAYEQYF. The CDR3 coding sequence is TGTGCCAGTACAGCAAAGCGGGGGGCCTACGAGCAGTACTTC.

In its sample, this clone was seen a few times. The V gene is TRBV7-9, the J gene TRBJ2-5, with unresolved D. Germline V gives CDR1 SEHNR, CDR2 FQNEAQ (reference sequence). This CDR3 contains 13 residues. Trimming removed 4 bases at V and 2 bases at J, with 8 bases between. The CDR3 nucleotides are TGTGCCAGCAGCTCCTCCCCTCAAGAGACCCAGTACTTC. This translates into CASSSSPQETQYF.

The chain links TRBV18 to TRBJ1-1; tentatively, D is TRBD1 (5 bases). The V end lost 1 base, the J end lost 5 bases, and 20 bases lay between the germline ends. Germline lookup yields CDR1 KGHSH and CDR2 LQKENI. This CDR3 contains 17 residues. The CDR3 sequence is CASSPRPLSGGFTEAFF. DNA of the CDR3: TGTGCCAGCTCACCACGTCCTCTCTCCGGGGGATTTACTGAAGCTTTCTTT.